This TCR beta chain was recovered during a study of cytomegalovirus exposure and HLA in healthy donors. PCR amplification relied on 60 Vbeta primers (plus 13 Jbeta primers). Measured with immunoSEQ multiplex PCR; TCRdb has only the in-frame clones, and not every one. Of approximately 130,000 clones in the sample, 80% to 85% were seen once. With V trimmed by 0 bases and J by 2 bases, 6 bases remained unmatched. The CDR3 runs to 15 residues. Germline CDR1 and CDR2: GTSNPN and SVGIG (reference sequence). For this clone: The antigen is unknown.

Regarding the study as a whole: From TCR beta sequences, most subjects' HLA-A and HLA-B alleles were reportedly predicted accurately. TCR beta V segments were, for the most part, productive about 87% or about 30% of the time in an earlier analysis. The study put some 150 TCR beta chains on its list as cytomegalovirus-associated. Researchers had no immune exposure information except CMV serostatus available.

V is TRBV30 and J is TRBJ2-5, with TRBD1 matching over 7 bases. Sequencing input: PBMCs. The clonotype comes from a boy younger than 18 in good health and CMV-seronegative. Here the CDR3 DNA reads TGTGCCTGGAGTGTACTCCAGGGGGAGCAAGAGACCCAGTACTTC. This translates into CAWSVLQGEQETQYF.